This T cell receptor (beta chain) was obtained from a study of sequential checkpoint blockade in melanoma. Study as a whole: Arm A got nivolumab then ipilimumab; arm B the reverse, 1:1. TCRβ was sequenced from DNA of 91 pretreatment tumors. General study results and limits: Patients with week-13 increases in T-cell fraction and clonality benefited about 30 times more often.

TCRdb keeps only in-frame clones here, not all; method: immunoSEQ multiplex PCR. The profile shows fewer than 3,500 clones, roughly 21% of them singletons. Documented treatment: randomized to nivolumab then ipilimumab (arm A) or the reverse (arm B). This clone was counted a single time. Antigen: not known. Trimming cost V 5 bases and J 2 bases, with 11 bases left between them. CDR3 length: 14 residues. Germline CDR1 reads LNHDA; CDR2 reads SQIVND (reference sequence). This clonotype originated in a human patient with melanoma. Some clones in this sample may be carry-over from other donors' samples. This chain connects TRBV19 to TRBJ2-3, with a weak D call TRBD2 (5 bases). The starting material was tumor tissue (inferred from file names), obtained from a patient given nivolumab and ipilimumab in sequence. The CDR3 protein is CASSSPGNTDTQYF. The CDR3 region has the DNA TGTGCCAGTAGTTCCCCCGGGAACACAGATACGCAGTATTTT. Full variable domain (rest looked up from reference TRBV19 and TRBJ2-3): DGGITQSPKYLFRKEGQNVTLSCEQNLNHDAMYWYRQDPGQGLRLIYYSQIVNDFQKGDIAEGYSVSREKKESFPLTVTSAQKNPTAFYLCASSSPGNTDTQYFGPGTRLTVL.